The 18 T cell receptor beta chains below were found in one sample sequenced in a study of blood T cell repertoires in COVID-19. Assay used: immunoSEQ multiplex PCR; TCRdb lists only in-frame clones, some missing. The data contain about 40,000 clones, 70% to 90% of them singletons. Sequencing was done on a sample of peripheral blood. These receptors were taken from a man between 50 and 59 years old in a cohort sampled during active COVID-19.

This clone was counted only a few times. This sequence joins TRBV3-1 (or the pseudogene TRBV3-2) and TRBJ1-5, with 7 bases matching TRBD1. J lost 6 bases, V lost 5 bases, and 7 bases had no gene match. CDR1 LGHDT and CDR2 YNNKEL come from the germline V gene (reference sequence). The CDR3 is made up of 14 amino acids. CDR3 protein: CASSVRQGIQPQHF. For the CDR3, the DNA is TGTGCCAGCAGCGTCCGACAGGGAATTCAGCCCCAGCATTTT.

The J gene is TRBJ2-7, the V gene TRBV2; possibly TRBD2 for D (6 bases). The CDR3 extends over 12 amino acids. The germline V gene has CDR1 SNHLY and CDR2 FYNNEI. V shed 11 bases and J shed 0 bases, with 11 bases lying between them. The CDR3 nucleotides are TGTGCCGGGGGGTATACCTCCTACGAGCAGTACTTC. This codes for CAGGYTSYEQYF.

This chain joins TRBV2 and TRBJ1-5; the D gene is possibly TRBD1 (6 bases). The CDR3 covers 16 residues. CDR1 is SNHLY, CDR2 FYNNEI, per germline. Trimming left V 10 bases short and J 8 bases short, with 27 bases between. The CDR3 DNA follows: TGTGCCACAAGGCGGATGGCCGGGACACAGTTTGAGCCCCAGCATTTT. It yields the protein CATRRMAGTQFEPQHF.

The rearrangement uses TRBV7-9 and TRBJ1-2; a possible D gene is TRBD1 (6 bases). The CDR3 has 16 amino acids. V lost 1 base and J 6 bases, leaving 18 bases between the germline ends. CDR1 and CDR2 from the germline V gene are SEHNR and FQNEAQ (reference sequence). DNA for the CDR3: TGTGCCAGCAGCTTAGTTGGACAGCCCGGATTCGATGGCTACACCTTC. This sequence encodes CASSLVGQPGFDGYTF. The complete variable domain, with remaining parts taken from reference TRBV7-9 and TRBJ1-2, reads DTGVSQNPRHKITKRGQNVTFRCDPISEHNRLYWYRQTLGQGPEFLTYFQNEAQLEKSRLLSDRFSAERPKGSFSTLEIQRTEQGDSAMYLCASSLVGQPGFDGYTFGSGTRLTVV.

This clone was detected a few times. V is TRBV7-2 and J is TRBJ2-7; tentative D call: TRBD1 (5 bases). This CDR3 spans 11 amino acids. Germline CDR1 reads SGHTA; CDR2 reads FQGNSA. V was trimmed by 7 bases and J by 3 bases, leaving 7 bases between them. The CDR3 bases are TGTGCCAGCACAGACAGCTACGAGCAGTACTTC. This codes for CASTDSYEQYF.

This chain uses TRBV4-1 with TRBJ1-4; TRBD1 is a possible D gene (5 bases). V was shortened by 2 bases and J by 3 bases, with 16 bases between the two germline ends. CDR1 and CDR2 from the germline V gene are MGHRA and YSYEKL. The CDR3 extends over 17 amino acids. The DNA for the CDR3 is TGCGCCAGCAGCCAATTTGACAGTAGGGCGGCTAATGAAAAACTGTTTTTT. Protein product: CASSQFDSRAANEKLFF.

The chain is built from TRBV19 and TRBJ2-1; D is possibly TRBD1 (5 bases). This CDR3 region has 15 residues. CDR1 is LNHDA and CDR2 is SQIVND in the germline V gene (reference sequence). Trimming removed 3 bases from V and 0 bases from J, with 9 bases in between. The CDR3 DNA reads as TGTGCCAGTAGTATCAGACAGAGCTCCTACAATGAGCAGTTCTTC. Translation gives CASSIRQSSYNEQFF.

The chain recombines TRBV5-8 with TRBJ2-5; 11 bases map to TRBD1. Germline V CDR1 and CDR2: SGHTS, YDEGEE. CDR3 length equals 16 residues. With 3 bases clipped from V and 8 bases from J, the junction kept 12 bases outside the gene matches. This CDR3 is CASSWPLDRGQRTQYF. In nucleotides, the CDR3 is TGTGCCAGCAGCTGGCCATTGGACAGGGGGCAGCGAACCCAGTACTTC.

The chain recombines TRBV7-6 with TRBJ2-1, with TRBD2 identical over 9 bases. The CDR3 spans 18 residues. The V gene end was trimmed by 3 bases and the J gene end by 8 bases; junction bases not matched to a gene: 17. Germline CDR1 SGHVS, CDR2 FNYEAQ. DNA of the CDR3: TGTGCCAGCAGCTTTCCCAACATATCCGGGACTAGCACGGATGAGCAGTTCTTC. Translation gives CASSFPNISGTSTDEQFF.

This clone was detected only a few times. In DNA form, the CDR3 reads TGTGCCAGCCCTATCTGGCCCCAGCATTTT. Its protein product is CASPIWPQHF. The chain employs TRBV7-3 and TRBJ1-5; D is uncertain. The CDR3 is made up of 10 amino acids. From germline, CDR1 is SGHTA and CDR2 FQGTGA. The germline V and J ends were trimmed by 8 bases and 9 bases, with 8 bases remaining between them.

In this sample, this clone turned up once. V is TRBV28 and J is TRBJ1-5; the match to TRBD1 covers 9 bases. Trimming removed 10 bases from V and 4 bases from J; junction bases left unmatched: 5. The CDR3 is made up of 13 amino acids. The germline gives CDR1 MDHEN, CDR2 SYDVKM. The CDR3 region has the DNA TGTGCCACCTCCGGGACAGGGAATCAGCCCCAGCATTTT. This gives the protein CATSGTGNQPQHF.

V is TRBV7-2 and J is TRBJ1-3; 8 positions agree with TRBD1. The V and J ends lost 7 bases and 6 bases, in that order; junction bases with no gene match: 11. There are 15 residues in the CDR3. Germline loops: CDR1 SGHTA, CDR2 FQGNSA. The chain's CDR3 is CASTETAGGPNTIYF. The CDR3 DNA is TGTGCCAGCACCGAGACAGCAGGGGGCCCAAACACCATATATTTT. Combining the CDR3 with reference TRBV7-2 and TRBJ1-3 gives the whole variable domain GAGVSQSPSNKVTEKGKDVELRCDPISGHTALYWYRQSLGQGLEFLIYFQGNSAPDKSGLPSDRFSAERTGGSVSTLTIQRTQQEDSAVYLCASTETAGGPNTIYFGEGSWLTVV.

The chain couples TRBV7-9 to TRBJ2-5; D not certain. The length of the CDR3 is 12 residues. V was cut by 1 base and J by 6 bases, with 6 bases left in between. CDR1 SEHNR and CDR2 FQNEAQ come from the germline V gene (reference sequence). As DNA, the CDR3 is TGTGCCAGCAGCTTAGGGTACAAGACCCAGTACTTC. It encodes CASSLGYKTQYF.

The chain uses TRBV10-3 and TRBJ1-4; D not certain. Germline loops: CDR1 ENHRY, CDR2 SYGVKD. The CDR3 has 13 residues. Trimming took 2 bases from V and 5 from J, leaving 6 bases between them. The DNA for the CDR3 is TGTGCCATCAGTGAGACGGGGAATGAAAAACTGTTTTTT. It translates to CAISETGNEKLFF.

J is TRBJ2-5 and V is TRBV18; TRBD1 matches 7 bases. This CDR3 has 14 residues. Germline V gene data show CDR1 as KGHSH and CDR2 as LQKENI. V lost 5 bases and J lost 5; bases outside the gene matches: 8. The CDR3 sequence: CASSAYRGGETQYF. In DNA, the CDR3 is TGTGCCAGCTCAGCCTACAGGGGTGGGGAGACCCAGTACTTC. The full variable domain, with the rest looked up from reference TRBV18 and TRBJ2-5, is NAGVMQNPRHLVRRRGQEARLRCSPMKGHSHVYWYRQLPEEGLKFMVYLQKENIIDESGMPKERFSAEFPKEGPSILRIQQVVRGDSAAYFCASSAYRGGETQYFGPGTRLLVL.

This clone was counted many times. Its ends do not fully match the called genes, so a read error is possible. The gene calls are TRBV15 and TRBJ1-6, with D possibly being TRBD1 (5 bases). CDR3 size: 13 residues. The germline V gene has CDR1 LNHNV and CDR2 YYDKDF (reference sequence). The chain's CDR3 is CATSGEGHSPLHF. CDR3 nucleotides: TGTGCCACCAGCGGAGAGGGGCATTCACCCCTCCACTTT.

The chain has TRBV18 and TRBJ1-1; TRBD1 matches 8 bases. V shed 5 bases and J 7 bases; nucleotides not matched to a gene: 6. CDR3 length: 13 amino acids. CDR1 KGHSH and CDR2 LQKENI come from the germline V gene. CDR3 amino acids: CASSKDRVVEAFF. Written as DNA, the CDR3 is TGTGCCAGCTCAAAGGACAGGGTAGTTGAAGCTTTCTTT.

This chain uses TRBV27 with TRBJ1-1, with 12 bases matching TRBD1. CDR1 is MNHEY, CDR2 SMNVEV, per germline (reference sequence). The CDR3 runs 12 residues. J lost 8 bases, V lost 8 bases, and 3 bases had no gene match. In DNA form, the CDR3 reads TGTGCCAGCGGGGACAGGGGGCGAGAAGCTTTCTTT. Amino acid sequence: CASGDRGREAFF.